This TCR beta chain was recovered during a study of blood T cell repertoires in COVID-19. The length of the CDR3 is 16 residues. The germline V and J ends were trimmed by 1 base and 2 bases, with 14 bases remaining between them. Germline V gives CDR1 LNHDA, CDR2 SQIVND (reference sequence). In the source study's methods: Estimation of nucleated cell counts was performed using reference gene primer amplification. Data came from immunoSEQ multiplex PCR; TCRdb stores just in-frame clones and leaves some out. V and J calls plus clone size are reproduced from that table; the DNA served to infer D and trimming. The table has about 62,000 clones, 76% seen once.

This sequence joins TRBV19 and TRBJ1-2; possible D gene TRBD1, 5 bases. The receptor was derived from a woman in her fifties or sixties with active or convalescent COVID-19. Sequenced material: peripheral blood. In DNA form, the CDR3 reads TGTGCCAGTAGTATAGCCGGGCCTAGGGGCAACTATGGCTACACCTTC. Translated: CASSIAGPRGNYGYTF. The full variable domain, with the rest looked up from reference TRBV19 and TRBJ1-2, is DGGITQSPKYLFRKEGQNVTLSCEQNLNHDAMYWYRQDPGQGLRLIYYSQIVNDFQKGDIAEGYSVSREKKESFPLTVTSAQKNPTAFYLCASSIAGPRGNYGYTFGSGTRLTVV.